Listed below are T cell receptor beta chains from one sample, sequenced in a study of cytomegalovirus exposure and HLA in healthy donors. The table came from immunoSEQ multiplex PCR; TCRdb's copy has only in-frame clones and leaves some out. The data show 150,000 to 200,000 clones, with about 88% seen just once and about 1.7% held by the top ten. The sample comprised PBMCs. Source of these receptors: a woman aged 18-29 years in good health and CMV-seronegative. The CDR3 runs from the conserved cysteine through the conserved F or W. The D gene is left open where the match is weak. Where a row states a size, it is once, few, many or the class of an expanded clone; other rows omit it.

CDR3	DNA	D	J	V	size	length
CASSLDSLYEQYF	TGCGCCAGCAGCTTGGACAGTCTCTACGAGCAGTACTTC	NA	TRBJ2-7	TRBV5-1	NA	13
CAISAHRGRGEKLFF	TGTGCCATCAGTGCACACAGGGGGAGAGGAGAAAAACTGTTTTTT	TRBD1	TRBJ1-4	TRBV10-3	NA	15
CASSSPPAGEQYF	TGTGCCAGCAGCTCTCCCCCCGCAGGCGAGCAGTACTTC	NA	TRBJ2-7	TRBV5-4	NA	13
CASSLVGGSYEQYF	TGCGCCAGCAGCTTGGTGGGGGGTTCCTACGAGCAGTACTTC	NA	TRBJ2-7	TRBV5-1	NA	14
CASSLATEAFF	TGTGCCAGCAGCTTGGCGACTGAAGCTTTCTTT	NA	TRBJ1-1	TRBV5-4	NA	11
CASSYPSTDTQYF	TGTGCCAGCAGTTACCCGAGCACAGATACGCAGTATTTT	NA	TRBJ2-3	TRBV6-5	few	13
CASRHRTGGNNEQFF	TGTGCCAGCAGACATCGGACGGGGGGAAACAATGAGCAGTTCTTC	TRBD2	TRBJ2-1	TRBV7-8	NA	15
CASSFPRVRGQTFF	TGTGCCAGCAGTTTTCCCAGAGTCAGGGGGCAAACTTTCTTT	TRBD1	TRBJ1-1	TRBV28	NA	14
CASSSSGIRLDNEQFF	TGTGCCAGCAGCTCTAGCGGGATTAGGCTCGACAATGAGCAGTTCTTC	TRBD2	TRBJ2-1	TRBV7-8	NA	16
CASSSPPQAFF	TGTGCCAGCAGTTCCCCCCCTCAAGCTTTCTTT	NA	TRBJ1-1	TRBV28	NA	11
CASSPGDRGYGYTF	TGTGCCAGCAGCCCGGGGGACAGGGGCTATGGCTACACCTTC	TRBD1	TRBJ1-2	TRBV5-4	NA	14
CASSAQGWRFF	TGTGCCAGCAGTGCCCAGGGTTGGCGGTTCTTC	NA	TRBJ2-1	TRBV6-1	NA	11
CASSFHSGANVLTF	TGTGCCAGCAGCTTCCACTCTGGGGCCAACGTCCTGACTTTC	NA	TRBJ2-6	TRBV5-5	few	14
CASRPGSNGQPQHF	TGTGCCAGTAGACCGGGTTCAAACGGACAGCCCCAGCATTTT	NA	TRBJ1-5	TRBV19	NA	14
CASSQAGGSGNTIYF	TGCGCCAGCAGCCAAGCAGGGGGTTCTGGAAACACCATATATTTT	TRBD1	TRBJ1-3	TRBV4-3	NA	15
CASSPGGQLSPLHF	TGTGCCAGCAGCCCAGGGGGGCAATTGTCACCCCTCCACTTT	TRBD1	TRBJ1-6	TRBV5-4	NA	14
CAISGELAHLDYGYTF	TGTGCCATCAGTGGCGAGCTGGCACATCTAGACTATGGCTACACCTTC	NA	TRBJ1-2	TRBV10-3	NA	16
CAWSVQYEQYF	TGTGCCTGGAGTGTACAGTACGAGCAGTACTTC	NA	TRBJ2-7	TRBV30	NA	11
CASRTDTYNEQFF	TGTGCCAGCCGCACAGATACCTACAATGAGCAGTTCTTC	NA	TRBJ2-1	TRBV6-1	once	13
CASSSSGGRWTDYGYTF	TGTGCCAGCAGCTCCAGTGGGGGCAGGTGGACCGACTATGGCTACACCTTC	NA	TRBJ1-2	TRBV5-4	NA	17
CASRRREGTQYF	TGTGCCAGCAGGAGACGCGAGGGGACCCAGTACTTC	NA	TRBJ2-5	TRBV6-4	once	12
CASSAGQGLRDTEAFF	TGTGCCAGCAGCGCTGGACAGGGTCTGCGGGACACTGAAGCTTTCTTT	TRBD1	TRBJ1-1	TRBV11-2	NA	16
CASRRDRGNTEAFF	TGTGCCAGCAGGCGGGACAGGGGGAACACTGAAGCTTTCTTT	TRBD1	TRBJ1-1	TRBV27	NA	14
CASSRRGNTEAFF	TGTGCCAGCAGCCGGAGGGGTAACACTGAAGCTTTCTTT	NA	TRBJ1-1	TRBV4-2	NA	13
CASSDALDRVGKNIQYF	TGTGCCAGCAGTGACGCCCTAGACAGGGTGGGCAAAAACATTCAGTACTTC	TRBD1	TRBJ2-4	TRBV2	NA	17
CASSLKRADTEAFF	TGTGCCAGCAGCTTAAAGCGGGCGGACACTGAAGCTTTCTTT	NA	TRBJ1-1	TRBV7-3	NA	14
CASSYLQFSYEQYF	TGTGCCAGCAGTTACCTACAGTTCTCCTACGAGCAGTACTTC	NA	TRBJ2-7	TRBV6-5	NA	14
CASSFFGQGAVMNTGELFF	TGTGCCAGCAGCTTTTTCGGACAGGGGGCGGTTATGAACACCGGGGAGCTGTTTTTT	TRBD1	TRBJ2-2	TRBV7-8	NA	19
CASSLDRDTQYF	TGCGCCAGCAGCTTGGACAGAGATACGCAGTATTTT	NA	TRBJ2-3	TRBV5-1	NA	12
CASARTGVTTNEKLFF	TGTGCCAGCGCAAGGACAGGGGTTACAACTAATGAAAAACTGTTTTTT	TRBD1	TRBJ1-4	TRBV27	NA	16
CASSPIHSSETQYF	TGTGCCAGCTCACCAATCCACAGTTCAGAGACCCAGTACTTC	NA	TRBJ2-5	TRBV18	NA	14
CASSLGDSGNEQFF	TGTGCCAGCAGCTTAGGGGATAGCGGTAATGAGCAGTTCTTC	NA	TRBJ2-1	TRBV7-6	once	14
CASAAGISNQPQHF	TGTGCTAGTGCGGCGGGGATAAGCAATCAGCCCCAGCATTTT	NA	TRBJ1-5	TRBV12-5	once	14
CASSIDSGPVGYTF	TGTGCCAGTAGTATAGATAGTGGGCCCGTTGGCTACACCTTC	NA	TRBJ1-2	TRBV19	NA	14
CAWSVLAGGFTYEQYF	TGTGCCTGGAGTGTACTAGCGGGAGGGTTTACCTACGAGCAGTACTTC	TRBD2	TRBJ2-7	TRBV30	NA	16
CASSMAHLLAGEAKNIQYF	TGTGCCAGTAGTATGGCCCACCTATTAGCGGGAGAGGCCAAAAACATTCAGTACTTC	TRBD2	TRBJ2-4	TRBV19	NA	19
CASSGRGYSNQPQHF	TGTGCCAGCAGTGGGAGGGGTTATAGCAATCAGCCCCAGCATTTT	NA	TRBJ1-5	TRBV28	NA	15
CASSEPSTGELFF	TGTGCCAGCAGTGAACCCAGCACCGGGGAGCTGTTTTTT	NA	TRBJ2-2	TRBV6-5	NA	13
CASSSGQGPGYTF	TGTGCCAGCAGTTCGGGACAGGGCCCTGGCTACACCTTC	TRBD1	TRBJ1-2	TRBV6-5	NA	13
CASSETSGTAQQFF	TGTGCCAGCAGTGAGACTAGCGGTACCGCTCAGCAGTTCTTC	TRBD2	TRBJ2-1	TRBV6-4	once	14
CSVDSRLAVTTDTQYF	TGCAGCGTTGACTCCCGGCTAGCGGTTACCACAGATACGCAGTATTTT	TRBD2	TRBJ2-3	TRBV29-1	NA	16
CASSSTAGVSYNEQFF	TGTGCCAGCAGCTCCACGGCGGGAGTTAGCTACAATGAGCAGTTCTTC	TRBD2	TRBJ2-1	TRBV7-2	NA	16
CAISLLAGVNNEQFF	TGTGCCATCAGTTTACTAGCGGGAGTGAATAATGAGCAGTTCTTC	TRBD2	TRBJ2-1	TRBV10-3	NA	15
CSAGGGENTGELFF	TGCAGCGCGGGGGGAGGGGAGAACACCGGGGAGCTGTTTTTT	TRBD2	TRBJ2-2	TRBV29-1	NA	14
CASSVGGYNSPLHF	TGTGCCAGCAGTGTAGGGGGTTATAATTCACCCCTCCACTTT	NA	TRBJ1-6	TRBV2	NA	14
CASSRLGQGANTGELFF	TGTGCCAGCAGTAGGCTGGGACAGGGGGCTAACACCGGGGAGCTGTTTTTT	TRBD1	TRBJ2-2	TRBV27	NA	17
CASSSTTGTGVSRQYF	TGTGCCAGCAGCTCCACTACCGGGACGGGGGTTAGTCGGCAGTACTTC	NA	TRBJ2-7	TRBV7-9	NA	16
CASSQDRGSGYTF	TGCGCCAGCAGCCAGGACCGGGGATCTGGCTACACCTTC	NA	TRBJ1-2	TRBV5-1	NA	13
CASGLEDYNEQFF	TGTGCCAGCGGTTTAGAGGACTACAATGAGCAGTTCTTC	NA	TRBJ2-1	TRBV6-1	NA	13
CASSTLTSINEKLFF	TGTGCCAGTAGTACCCTGACAAGCATTAATGAAAAACTGTTTTTT	NA	TRBJ1-4	TRBV19	once	15
CASSLGGTNNSPLHF	TGTGCCAGCAGCTTAGGGGGAACTAATAATTCACCCCTCCACTTT	NA	TRBJ1-6	TRBV5-6	NA	15
CAWSPGLAGTSDTQYF	TGTGCCTGGAGTCCGGGACTAGCGGGAACCTCAGATACGCAGTATTTT	TRBD2	TRBJ2-3	TRBV30	NA	16
CASSLLLAGPDEQFF	TGTGCCAGCAGTTTACTACTAGCGGGACCGGATGAGCAGTTCTTC	TRBD2	TRBJ2-1	TRBV27	NA	15
CASSHLAQPQETQYF	TGCGCCAGCAGCCACCTAGCGCAACCACAAGAGACCCAGTACTTC	NA	TRBJ2-5	TRBV4-3	NA	15